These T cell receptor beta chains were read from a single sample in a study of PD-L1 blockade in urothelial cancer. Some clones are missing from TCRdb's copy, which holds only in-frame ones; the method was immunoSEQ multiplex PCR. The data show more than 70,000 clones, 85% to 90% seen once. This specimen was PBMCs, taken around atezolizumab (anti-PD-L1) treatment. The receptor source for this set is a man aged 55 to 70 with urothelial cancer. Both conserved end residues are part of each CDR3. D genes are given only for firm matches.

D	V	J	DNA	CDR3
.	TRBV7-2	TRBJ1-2	TGTGCCAGCAGCTTATCCCGCGGACAGTTCTATGGCTACACCTTC	CASSLSRGQFYGYTF
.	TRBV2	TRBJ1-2	TGTGCCAGCAGTCGGGCACAGGACTATGGCTACACCTTC	CASSRAQDYGYTF
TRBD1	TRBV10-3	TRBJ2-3	TGTGCCATCAGTGACTCGGGACAGGGGCAGTATTTT	CAISDSGQGQYF
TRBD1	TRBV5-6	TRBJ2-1	TGTGCCAGCAGCATCGGGACAGGGGGTTTCTACAATGAGCAGTTCTTC	CASSIGTGGFYNEQFF
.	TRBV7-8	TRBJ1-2	TGTGCCAGCAGCCTTCGGGGGGCGCTTAACTATGGCTACACCTTC	CASSLRGALNYGYTF
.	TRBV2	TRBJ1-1	TGTGCCAGCAGTGAATTGGGCAGAACCACTGAAGCTTTCTTT	CASSELGRTTEAFF
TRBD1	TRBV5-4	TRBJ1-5	TGTGCCAGCAGCCATGCCGGACAGGGGAAAGATCAGCCCCAGCATTTT	CASSHAGQGKDQPQHF
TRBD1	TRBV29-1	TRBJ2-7	TGCAGCGTTTGTCCGGGACAGGGGTCCTACGAGCAGTACTTC	CSVCPGQGSYEQYF
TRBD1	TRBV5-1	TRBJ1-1	TGCGCCAGCAGCTTGCCAGGGGGTCAGAACACTGAAGCTTTCTTT	CASSLPGGQNTEAFF
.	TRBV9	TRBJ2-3	TGTGCCAGCAGTGACGGGAGCACAGATACGCAGTATTTT	CASSDGSTDTQYF
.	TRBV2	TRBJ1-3	TGTGCCAGGGCACGCCGGGGGGACGGAAACACCATATATTTT	CARARRGDGNTIYF
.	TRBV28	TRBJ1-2	TGTGCCAGCAGCTCTACCCGCTATGGCTACACCTTC	CASSSTRYGYTF
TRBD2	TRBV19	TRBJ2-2	TGTGCCAGTAGTGTTTCTAGCGGGACCGGGGAGCTGTTTTTT	CASSVSSGTGELFF
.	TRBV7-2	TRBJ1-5	TGTGCCAGCAGCTTAGCACAGAACAGGAATCAGCCCCAGCATTTT	CASSLAQNRNQPQHF
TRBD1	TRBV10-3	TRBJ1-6	TGTGCCATCACGGGACAGGGCCTCTCACCCCTCCACTTT	CAITGQGLSPLHF
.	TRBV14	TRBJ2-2	TGTGCCAGCAGCCAAATCTCACACGGGGAGCTGTTTTTT	CASSQISHGELFF
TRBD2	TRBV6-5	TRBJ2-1	TGTGCCAGCAGCCCGGGGGGGGCGCATAGAAATGAGCAGTTCTTC	CASSPGGAHRNEQFF
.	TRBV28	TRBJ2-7	TGTGCCAGCAGTTCCCATTTAGCATCGAGTTACGAGCAGTACTTC	CASSSHLASSYEQYF
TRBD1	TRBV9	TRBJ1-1	TGTGCCAGCAGCCTCCGGACAGGGGGCACTGAAGCTTTCTTT	CASSLRTGGTEAFF
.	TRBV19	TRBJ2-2	TGTGCCGTAAAAGGGGTTTCGGCCGGGGAGCTGTTTTTT	CAVKGVSAGELFF